This T cell receptor beta chain was found in a study of blood T cells in healthy people across ages. The use of a sample-barcoded 5' primer and a J-beta primer mix characterized a second PCR of about 7 to 12 cycles. Each of the samples gave a minimum of 2.5 million paired-end reads that contained CDR3. TCRdb itself ran the 5' RACE reads through MiXCR, one entry per CDR3 protein. The repertoire holds 540,000 or so distinct CDR3 sequences, 20% to 30% seen once, with just under 9% in the top ten. Trimming at V came to 3 bases and at J to 0 bases, leaving 6 bases not matched to a gene. Germline V gives CDR1 MDHEN, CDR2 SYDVKM. The CDR3 contains 16 residues. Study conclusions and caveats: Naive T cell percentage strongly correlated with TCR beta diversity.

This clonotype was found many times. As yet, its antigen is unknown. These data were likewise used in another study, on T cells of mothers and their children. Turning to that study: Slightly higher, non-significant overlap characterized related mother-child pairs relative to unrelated pairs. The search for persistent microchimeric T cell clones detected none.

J is TRBJ1-2 and V is TRBV28; 8 bases map to TRBD1. What was sequenced was blood. The receptor was derived from a boy under 18 in good health. CDR3 protein: CASSFGQGQANYGYTF. The CDR3 DNA reads as TGTGCCAGCAGTTTTGGACAGGGCCAGGCTAACTATGGCTACACCTTC.